What follows is one T cell receptor (beta chain) and its context. In the authors' workflow: Amplification of reference gene primers was used by the study to estimate nucleated cell counts. TCRdb's copy holds only in-frame clones and misses some; the assay was immunoSEQ multiplex PCR. The DNA was the basis for D and trimming; V, J and clone size are from that table. The sample carries 150,000 to 200,000 clones, more than 80% recorded once. This sample is part of a study of blood T cell repertoires in COVID-19. The overall study: COVID-19 samples collected from the United States, Italy and Spain covered acute and convalescent phases. In each case, the material was cDNA or gDNA derived from T cells, B-cell-depleted T cells, or PBMCs.

The Seattle patients joined while their infection was active and were tracked longitudinally afterward. Germline CDR1 and CDR2: SGDLS and YYNGEE. Trimming at V came to 3 bases and at J to 0 bases, leaving 2 bases not matched to a gene. CDR3 length: 16 residues. The sequence came from an elderly woman with COVID-19, enrolled during active disease. The rearrangement links TRBV9 to TRBJ2-1; 11 bases agree with TRBD2. Material: peripheral blood. The CDR3 nucleotides are TGTGCCAGCAGCGAGCTAGCGGGGGGCTCCTACAATGAGCAGTTCTTC. Translation: CASSELAGGSYNEQFF.